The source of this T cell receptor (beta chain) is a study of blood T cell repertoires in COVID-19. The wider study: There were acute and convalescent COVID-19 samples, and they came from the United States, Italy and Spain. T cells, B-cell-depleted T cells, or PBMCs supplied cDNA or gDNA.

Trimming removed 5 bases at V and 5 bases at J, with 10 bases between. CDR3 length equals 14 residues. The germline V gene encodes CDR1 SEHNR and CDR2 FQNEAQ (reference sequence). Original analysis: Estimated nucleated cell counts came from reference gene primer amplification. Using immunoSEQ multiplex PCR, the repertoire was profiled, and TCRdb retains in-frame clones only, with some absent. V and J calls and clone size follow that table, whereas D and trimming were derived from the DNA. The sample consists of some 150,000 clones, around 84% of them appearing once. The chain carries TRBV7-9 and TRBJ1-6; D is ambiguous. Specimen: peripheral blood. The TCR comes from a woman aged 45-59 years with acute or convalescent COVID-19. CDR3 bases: TGTGCCAGCAGCCCACGACAAGATAATTCACCCCTCCACTTT. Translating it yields CASSPRQDNSPLHF.